The present T cell receptor (beta chain) was sequenced within a study of Graves' ophthalmopathy and Graves' hyperthyroidism. The authors diagnosed from clinical symptoms, serum thyroxine, TRAb, thyroid ultrasound and orbital computed tomography. Study-wide results and limits: Ophthalmopathy could be told apart from stable hyperthyroidism by a 13-signature model (about 88% sensitivity, about 81% specificity).

CDR3 regions of TCR beta were amplified from RNA transcripts. HTBI-primed RT-PCR formed the first round, and a multiplex PCR formed the second. TCRdb reanalysed the multiplex PCR reads using MiXCR and keeps one entry per CDR3 protein. The sample has hundreds of thousands of distinct CDR3 sequences; 22% are singletons. The V gene end was trimmed by 0 bases and the J gene end by 4 bases; junction bases not matched to a gene: 6. The germline V gene has CDR1 ENHRY and CDR2 SYGVKD. The CDR3 is made up of 16 amino acids. Of note for this clonotype: Its antigen is currently unknown.

The source of this sequence is a woman aged 18-29 years with stable Graves' hyperthyroidism. Some clones in this sample may be carry-over from other donors' samples. This sequence joins TRBV10-3 and TRBJ1-2; TRBD1 matches 9 bases. Sequencing was done on a sample of peripheral blood. CDR3 sequence: CAISESILDRGYGYTF. The DNA of the CDR3 is TGTGCCATCAGTGAGTCCATCCTGGACAGGGGCTATGGCTACACCTTC.